This T cell receptor (beta chain) emerged from a study of circulating CD8 cells and anti-PD-1 response in melanoma. Using roughly 16 ng of total RNA, TCR libraries were made with the QIAseq Immune Repertoire TCR panel. TCRdb fed the reads into MiXCR, producing one record per CDR3 protein. This table holds several hundred distinct CDR3 sequences, about 6% found once. Regarding the study as a whole: Patients included both untreated and previously treated individuals.

The CDR3 extends over 14 amino acids. V lost 5 bases and J lost 4; bases outside the gene matches: 8. Germline CDR1 DFQATT, CDR2 SNEGSKA (reference sequence). Sorting of live CD3+CD8+TCRalphabeta+ cells by PD-1 and/or TIGIT gave four subsets. This clonotype is deemed medium-sized. Its specificity is unknown. The J gene is TRBJ2-3, the V gene TRBV20-1; TRBD1 matches at 8 bases. The sample was CD8+ T cells from PBMCs, taken at baseline or after one month of anti-PD-1 therapy (not recorded which). The TCR sequence derives from a human donor with melanoma. The CDR3 loop is CSAADRAEADTQYF. The CDR3 coding sequence is TGCAGTGCTGCGGACAGGGCCGAAGCAGATACGCAGTATTTT.